This TCR beta chain is from a study of beta chain features in type 1 diabetes. This CDR3 is 17 amino acids long. The trim removed 4 bases at V and 2 bases at J, leaving 12 bases unmatched. Germline assignment: CDR1 MGHRA and CDR2 YSYEKL. Study-wide results and limits: TCRB CDR3s from Type 1 diabetes patients were moderately but significantly shorter in all four CD4+ subsets.

One heparinised draw of blood, averaging approximately 110 mL, came from each donor. With regard to this clone: Its antigen is unidentified.

Investigators reverse transcribed all isolated RNA, so they sequenced expressed TCRB transcripts. The method was immunoSEQ multiplex PCR; TCRdb's version includes in-frame clones alone and lacks a portion of them. The sample lists tens of thousands of clones, roughly half occurring once. The chain combines TRBV4-1 with TRBJ2-7; 9 nucleotides agree with TRBD2. This clonotype was sampled from a man aged 30-40 years with type 1 diabetes. Sequences were obtained from central memory CD4+ T cells from blood. The CDR3 region is CASSRPAGRGRAYEQYF. Here the CDR3 DNA reads TGCGCCAGCAGCCGACCCGCGGGCCGCGGGAGGGCCTACGAGCAGTACTTC.